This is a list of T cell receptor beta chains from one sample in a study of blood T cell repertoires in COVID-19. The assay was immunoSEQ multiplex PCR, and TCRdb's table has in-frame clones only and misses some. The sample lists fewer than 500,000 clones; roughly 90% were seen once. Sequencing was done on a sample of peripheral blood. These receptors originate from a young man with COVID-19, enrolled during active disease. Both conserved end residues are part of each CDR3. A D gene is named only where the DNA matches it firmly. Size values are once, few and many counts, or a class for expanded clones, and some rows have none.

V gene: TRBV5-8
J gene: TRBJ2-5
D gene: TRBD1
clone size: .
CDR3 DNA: TGTGCCAGCAGCACCACAGGGGGCGCTTGGAAGACCCAGTACTTC
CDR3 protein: CASSTTGGAWKTQYF

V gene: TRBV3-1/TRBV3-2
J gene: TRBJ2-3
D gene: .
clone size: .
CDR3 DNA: TGTGCCAGCAGCCAAGAGAGGGCCCACACAGATACGCAGTATTTT
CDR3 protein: CASSQERAHTDTQYF

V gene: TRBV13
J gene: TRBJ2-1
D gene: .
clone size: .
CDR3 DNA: TGTGCCAGCAGCAAAACCAGCAACAGGGACCCCAATGAGCAGTTCTTC
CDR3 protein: CASSKTSNRDPNEQFF

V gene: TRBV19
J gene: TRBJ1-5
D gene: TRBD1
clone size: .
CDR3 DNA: TGTGCCAGTACTCCACGGACAGGGAATCAGCCCCAGCATTTT
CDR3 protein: CASTPRTGNQPQHF

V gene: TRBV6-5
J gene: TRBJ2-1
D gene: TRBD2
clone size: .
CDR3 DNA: TGTGCCAGCAGGGCGCTAGCGGCAAGTGAGCAGTTCTTC
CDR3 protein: CASRALAASEQFF

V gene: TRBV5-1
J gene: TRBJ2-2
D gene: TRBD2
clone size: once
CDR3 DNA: TGCGCCAGCAGCTTGTTAGCGGGGGCCATCTCGAACACCGGGGAGCTGTTTTTT
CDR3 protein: CASSLLAGAISNTGELFF

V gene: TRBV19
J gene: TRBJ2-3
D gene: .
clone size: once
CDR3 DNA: TGTGCCAGTAGTATAGCCGGCAGGCGGGCCGATACGCAGTATTTT
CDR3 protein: CASSIAGRRADTQYF

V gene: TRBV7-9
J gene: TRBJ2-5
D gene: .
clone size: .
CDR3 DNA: TGTGCCAGCAGCGCTAAAGAGACCCAGTACTTC
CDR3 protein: CASSAKETQYF

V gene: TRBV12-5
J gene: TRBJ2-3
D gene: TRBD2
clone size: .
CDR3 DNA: TGTGCTAGTGCAACGGGGGGGAGCACAGATACGCAGTATTTT
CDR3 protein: CASATGGSTDTQYF

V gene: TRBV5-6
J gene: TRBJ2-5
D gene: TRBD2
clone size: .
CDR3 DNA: TGTGCCAGCAGAGAGGGTCTAGCGGGAGCTGGGACCCAAGAGACCCAGTACTTC
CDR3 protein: CASREGLAGAGTQETQYF

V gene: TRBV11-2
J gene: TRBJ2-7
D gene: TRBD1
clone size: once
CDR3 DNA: TGTGCCAGCAGCTCGCGGGACAGGGCCTCCTACGAGCAGTACTTC
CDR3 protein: CASSSRDRASYEQYF

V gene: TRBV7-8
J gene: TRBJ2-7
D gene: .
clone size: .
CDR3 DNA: TGTGCCAGCAGCCGTGTCCAGTTTTACGAGCAGTACTTC
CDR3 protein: CASSRVQFYEQYF

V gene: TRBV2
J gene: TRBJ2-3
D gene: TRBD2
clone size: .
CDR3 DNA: TGTGCCAGCAAGGCGGGAGACAACACAGATACGCAGTATTTT
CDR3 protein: CASKAGDNTDTQYF

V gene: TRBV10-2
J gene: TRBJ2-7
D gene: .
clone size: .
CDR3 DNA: TGCGCCAGCAGCCGGGACAAATCCTCCTACGAGCAGTACTTC
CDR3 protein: CASSRDKSSYEQYF

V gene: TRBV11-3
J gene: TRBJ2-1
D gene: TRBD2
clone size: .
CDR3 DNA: TGTGCCAGCAGCTTAGGAACTAGCGGGGAGCAGTTCTTC
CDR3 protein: CASSLGTSGEQFF

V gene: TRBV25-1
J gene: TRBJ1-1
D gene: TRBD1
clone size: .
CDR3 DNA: TGTGCCAGCAGTGACCGGACAGGGGTGAACACTGAAGCTTTCTTT
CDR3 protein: CASSDRTGVNTEAFF

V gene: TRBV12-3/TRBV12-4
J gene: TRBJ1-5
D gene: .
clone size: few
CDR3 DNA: TGTGCCAGCAGTCGGGACATTAATCAGCCCCAGCATTTT
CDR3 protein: CASSRDINQPQHF

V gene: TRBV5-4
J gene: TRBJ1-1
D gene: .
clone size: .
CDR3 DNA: TGTGCCAGCAGTCTAGGTGGTGGGACTGAAGCTTTCTTT
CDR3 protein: CASSLGGGTEAFF

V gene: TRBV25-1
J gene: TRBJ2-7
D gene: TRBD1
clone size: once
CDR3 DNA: TGTGCCAGCAGTGAAGGACAGGGGCTCCACTACGAGCAGTACTTC
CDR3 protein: CASSEGQGLHYEQYF

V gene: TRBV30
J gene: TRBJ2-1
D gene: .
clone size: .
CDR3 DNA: TGTGCCTGGAGTGGCGAGGGCCGGGATGAGCAGTTCTTC
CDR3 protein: CAWSGEGRDEQFF

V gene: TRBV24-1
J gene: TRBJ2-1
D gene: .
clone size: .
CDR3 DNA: TGTGCCACCAGTGTGGGGGGTGGCAATGAGCAGTTCTTC
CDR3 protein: CATSVGGGNEQFF

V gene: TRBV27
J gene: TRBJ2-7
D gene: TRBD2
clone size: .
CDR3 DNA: TGTGCCAGCAGTTTTAGCGGGGCGTACGAGCAGTACTTC
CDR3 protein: CASSFSGAYEQYF

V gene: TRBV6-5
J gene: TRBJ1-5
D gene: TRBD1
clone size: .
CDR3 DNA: TGTGCCAGCAGTTACTCGAGGGACAGGGCTCAGCCCCAGCATTTT
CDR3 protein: CASSYSRDRAQPQHF

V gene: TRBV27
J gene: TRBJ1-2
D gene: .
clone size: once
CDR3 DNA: TGTGCCAGCAGTAGAGGCCCCGGTCCTAACTATGGCTACACCTTC
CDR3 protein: CASSRGPGPNYGYTF

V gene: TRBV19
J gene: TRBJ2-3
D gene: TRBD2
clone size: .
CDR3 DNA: TGTGCCAGTAGTGCGTCTAGCGGGGGCCTCACAGATACGCAGTATTTT
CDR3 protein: CASSASSGGLTDTQYF

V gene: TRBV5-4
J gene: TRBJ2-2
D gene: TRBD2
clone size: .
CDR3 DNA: TGTGCCAGCAGCCCAACCGCTAGCGGGGGAAACACCGGGGAGCTGTTTTTT
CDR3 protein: CASSPTASGGNTGELFF

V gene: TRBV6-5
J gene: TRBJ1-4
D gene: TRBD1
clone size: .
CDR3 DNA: TGTGCCAGTAAAACAGGGGGTGAAAAACTGTTTTTT
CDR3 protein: CASKTGGEKLFF

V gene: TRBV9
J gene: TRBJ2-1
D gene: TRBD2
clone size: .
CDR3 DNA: TGTGCCAGCAGCGTAGCGTTTCCGCGGGGGTACAATGAGCAGTTCTTC
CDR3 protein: CASSVAFPRGYNEQFF

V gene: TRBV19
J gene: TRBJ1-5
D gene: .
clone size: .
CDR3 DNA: TGTGCCAGTAGTATGGGGCGGGGTGGGGAGCAGCCCCAGCATTTT
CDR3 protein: CASSMGRGGEQPQHF

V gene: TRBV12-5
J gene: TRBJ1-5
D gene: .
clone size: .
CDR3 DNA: TGTGCTAGTGGTTTGGTAAAGCAGGGGCTGGGGCAGCCCCAGCATTTT
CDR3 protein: CASGLVKQGLGQPQHF

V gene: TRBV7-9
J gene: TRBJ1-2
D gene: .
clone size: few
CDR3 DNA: TGTGCCAGCAGCAACATGAGTACGCGGGGCTATGGCTACACCTTC
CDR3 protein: CASSNMSTRGYGYTF

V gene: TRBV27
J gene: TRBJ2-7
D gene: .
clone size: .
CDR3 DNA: TGTGCCAGCAGCCGTATCCGGGACAAGTCCTACGAGCAGTACTTC
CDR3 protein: CASSRIRDKSYEQYF

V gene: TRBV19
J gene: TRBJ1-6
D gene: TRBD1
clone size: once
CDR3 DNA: TGTGCCAGTAACTCCGGGACAGATAATTCACCCCTCCACTTT
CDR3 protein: CASNSGTDNSPLHF

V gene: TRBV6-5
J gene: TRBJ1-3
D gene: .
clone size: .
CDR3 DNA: TGTGCCAGCAGAGACGGGACACTTGGAAACACCATATATTTT
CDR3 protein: CASRDGTLGNTIYF

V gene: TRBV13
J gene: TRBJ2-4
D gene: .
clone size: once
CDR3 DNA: TGTGCCAGCAGCCACCGGAGGGAAGGGGTAGCCAAAAACATTCAGTACTTC
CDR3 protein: CASSHRREGVAKNIQYF

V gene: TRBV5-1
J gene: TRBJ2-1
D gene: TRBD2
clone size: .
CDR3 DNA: TGCGCCAGCAGCTTTACGGGGGGAAACAATGAGCAGTTCTTC
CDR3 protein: CASSFTGGNNEQFF

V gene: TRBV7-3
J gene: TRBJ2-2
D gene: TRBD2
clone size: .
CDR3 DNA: TGTGCCAGCAGCTTAGGGACTAGCGGGAGCGGGGAGCTGTTTTTT
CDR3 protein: CASSLGTSGSGELFF

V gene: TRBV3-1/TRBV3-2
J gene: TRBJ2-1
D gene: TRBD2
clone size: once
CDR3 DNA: TGTGCCAGCAGCCCCTCAGGACTAGCGTTCTACAATGAGCAGTTCTTC
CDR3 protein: CASSPSGLAFYNEQFF

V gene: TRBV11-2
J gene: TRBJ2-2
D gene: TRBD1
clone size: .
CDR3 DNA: TGTGCCAGCACTAAGACAGGGGTATTCGGGGAGCTGTTTTTT
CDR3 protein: CASTKTGVFGELFF

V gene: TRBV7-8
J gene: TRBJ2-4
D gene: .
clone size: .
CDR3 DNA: TGTGCCAGCAGCTTAATTCCAGGGATAGGGAACATTCAGTACTTC
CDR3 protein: CASSLIPGIGNIQYF

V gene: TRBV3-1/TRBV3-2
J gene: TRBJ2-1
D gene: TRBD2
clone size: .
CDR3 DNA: TGTGCCAGCAGCCAAGATCCTAGGACCCGGGGGGTTGAGCAGTTCTTC
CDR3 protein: CASSQDPRTRGVEQFF

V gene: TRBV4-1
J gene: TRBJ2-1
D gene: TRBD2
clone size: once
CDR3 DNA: TGCGCCAGCAGCCAACCGAGCGGGAGTAATTACAATGAGCAGTTCTTC
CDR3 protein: CASSQPSGSNYNEQFF